This is a list of T cell receptor beta chains from one sample in a study of TIL therapy for anti-PD-1-resistant metastatic lung cancer. Clones were sequenced by immunoSEQ multiplex PCR, and TCRdb holds only the in-frame ones, with some missing. The sample has 30,000 to 45,000 clones; roughly 80% are singletons. Sequencing used blood, obtained at baseline. The receptors here all came from a person aged 25-85 years with non-small cell lung cancer. The CDR3 runs from the conserved cysteine through the conserved F or W. Each record gives: J gene, D gene, V gene, clone size, CDR3 protein, CDR3 DNA. A D gene is named only where the DNA matches it firmly. Size tells how often a clone was seen (once, few, many) or the class of an expanded clone, and some rows leave it out.

TRBJ1-2 | TRBD1 | TRBV5-1 | NA | CASSPKQGQDGYTF | TGCGCCAGCAGCCCAAAGCAGGGACAGGATGGCTACACCTTC
TRBJ2-1 | NA | TRBV11-2 | NA | CASSFLGGPQFF | TGTGCCAGCAGCTTCCTCGGTGGACCCCAGTTCTTC
TRBJ2-7 | TRBD2 | TRBV6-1 | medium-sized | CASSEEGTSGGYEQYF | TGTGCCAGCAGTGAAGAGGGGACTAGCGGGGGATACGAGCAGTACTTC
TRBJ2-5 | NA | TRBV5-1 | NA | CASSGDQVTQYF | TGCGCCAGCAGCGGGGATCAGGTGACCCAGTACTTC
TRBJ2-5 | NA | TRBV7-2 | NA | CASSLRPQETQYF | TGTGCCAGCAGCTTACGGCCACAAGAGACCCAGTACTTC
TRBJ2-1 | TRBD1 | TRBV7-9 | few | CASSGQGAVNEQFF | TGTGCCAGCAGTGGACAGGGGGCAGTTAATGAGCAGTTCTTC
TRBJ1-6 | NA | TRBV27 | NA | CASSLRPGENSPLHF | TGTGCCAGCAGTTTACGTCCAGGGGAGAATTCACCCCTCCACTTT
TRBJ1-1 | NA | TRBV9 | once | CASSVGGGGEAFF | TGTGCCAGCAGCGTAGGGGGAGGGGGTGAAGCTTTCTTT
TRBJ2-3 | NA | TRBV7-8 | once | CASSLWGASRTDTQYF | TGTGCCAGCAGCTTATGGGGGGCTAGTAGGACAGATACGCAGTATTTT
TRBJ1-3 | TRBD1 | TRBV28 | NA | CASTYDRGGNTIYF | TGTGCCAGCACCTATGACAGGGGAGGAAACACCATATATTTT
TRBJ2-1 | TRBD2 | TRBV19 | NA | CASSVGTSGASYNEQFF | TGTGCCAGTAGCGTGGGGACTAGCGGGGCTTCCTACAATGAGCAGTTCTTC
TRBJ2-3 | TRBD1 | TRBV7-2 | NA | CASSQDRGTDTQYF | TGTGCCAGCAGCCAGGACAGGGGGACAGATACGCAGTATTTT
TRBJ1-4 | NA | TRBV19 | NA | CASSLGAMNEKLFF | TGTGCCAGTAGTCTTGGGGCGATGAATGAAAAACTGTTTTTT
TRBJ1-1 | NA | TRBV5-1 | NA | CASSLGGRKNTEAFF | TGCGCCAGCAGCTTGGGGGGAAGGAAGAACACTGAAGCTTTCTTT
TRBJ1-2 | NA | TRBV28 | NA | CASGDVYGYTF | TGTGCCAGCGGGGACGTCTATGGCTACACCTTC
TRBJ2-3 | NA | TRBV19 | NA | CASSIDLLEVADTQYF | TGTGCCAGTAGTATAGACCTACTAGAAGTTGCAGATACGCAGTATTTT
TRBJ2-7 | TRBD2 | TRBV9 | NA | CASSVSGGEPDEQYF | TGTGCCAGCAGCGTGAGCGGGGGGGAGCCAGACGAGCAGTACTTC
TRBJ1-2 | NA | TRBV27 | NA | CASTNRFRQGGDYGYTF | TGTGCCAGCACCAATAGGTTCCGGCAGGGTGGGGACTATGGCTACACCTTC
TRBJ1-2 | TRBD1 | TRBV28 | few | CASRYRDSRFNYGYTF | TGTGCCAGCAGATACCGGGACAGCCGATTTAACTATGGCTACACCTTC
TRBJ2-1 | NA | TRBV6-5 | NA | CASKTVYNEQFF | TGTGCCAGCAAGACAGTCTACAATGAGCAGTTCTTC
TRBJ2-3 | TRBD2 | TRBV4-2 | NA | CASSYLAGGSGDTQYF | TGTGCCAGCAGTTACCTAGCGGGAGGGAGTGGGGATACGCAGTATTTT
TRBJ2-3 | NA | TRBV5-1 | NA | CASRMGQDTQYF | TGCGCCAGCAGGATGGGTCAAGATACGCAGTATTTT
TRBJ1-1 | NA | TRBV4-1 | few | CASSQLLGGSTEAFF | TGCGCCAGCAGCCAACTCCTCGGGGGCAGCACTGAAGCTTTCTTT
TRBJ1-5 | NA | TRBV27 | NA | CASSFKIDQPQHF | TGTGCCAGCAGTTTTAAAATCGATCAGCCCCAGCATTTT
TRBJ2-3 | NA | TRBV5-4 | NA | CASSLVVFTDTQYF | TGTGCCAGCAGCTTGGTCGTCTTCACAGATACGCAGTATTTT
TRBJ1-1 | NA | TRBV7-2 | NA | CASSPATGENTEAFF | TGTGCCAGCAGCCCCGCTACAGGAGAGAACACTGAAGCTTTCTTT
TRBJ2-7 | NA | TRBV19 | NA | CASSISLASYEQYF | TGTGCCAGTAGTATTTCGTTAGCGTCCTACGAGCAGTACTTC
TRBJ1-5 | NA | TRBV6-1 | NA | CASSEGRRTINQPQHF | TGTGCCAGCAGTGAGGGCAGACGAACTATTAATCAGCCCCAGCATTTT
TRBJ2-7 | TRBD2 | TRBV7-2 | NA | CASSLGTSGRGEQYF | TGTGCCAGCAGCTTAGGTACTAGCGGGAGGGGCGAGCAGTACTTC
TRBJ2-3 | TRBD2 | TRBV25-1 | NA | CASSEEERGSEDTQYF | TGTGCCAGCAGTGAAGAGGAGCGGGGCTCAGAAGATACGCAGTATTTT
TRBJ2-7 | TRBD2 | TRBV7-9 | few | CASSLEGLAGHYEQYF | TGTGCCAGCAGCTTAGAAGGACTAGCGGGGCACTACGAGCAGTACTTC
TRBJ2-2 | TRBD1 | TRBV2 | NA | CASRPGTGQAGELFF | TGTGCCAGCAGACCTGGGACAGGGCAGGCCGGGGAGCTGTTTTTT
TRBJ2-3 | NA | TRBV7-8 | NA | CASSFNSLPTDTQYF | TGTGCCAGCAGCTTTAACAGCCTTCCCACAGATACGCAGTATTTT
TRBJ2-1 | NA | TRBV19 | NA | CASSMPDYNEQFF | TGTGCCAGTAGTATGCCGGACTACAATGAGCAGTTCTTC
TRBJ1-5 | NA | TRBV5-1 | NA | CASSQEGAFSNQPQHF | TGCGCCAGCAGCCAAGAAGGGGCGTTTAGCAATCAGCCCCAGCATTTT
TRBJ2-1 | NA | TRBV14 | NA | CASSQGFKGNEQFF | TGTGCCAGCAGCCAAGGGTTTAAAGGCAATGAGCAGTTCTTC
TRBJ2-7 | NA | TRBV6-5 | NA | CASSYPGLNYEQYF | TGTGCCAGCAGTTACCCGGGACTGAACTACGAGCAGTACTTC
TRBJ2-1 | NA | TRBV4-2 | NA | CASSQDPLSNNEQFF | TGTGCCAGCAGCCAAGATCCGCTGAGCAACAATGAGCAGTTCTTC
TRBJ1-1 | NA | TRBV6-6 | NA | CASSYQVNTEAFF | TGTGCCAGCAGTTACCAGGTTAACACTGAAGCTTTCTTT
TRBJ2-7 | TRBD2 | TRBV4-2 | NA | CASSQGTSGASYEQYF | TGTGCCAGCAGCCAGGGGACTAGCGGGGCGTCCTACGAGCAGTACTTC
TRBJ1-6 | NA | TRBV11-2 | NA | CASSLSWYDSPLHF | TGTGCCAGCAGCTTATCCTGGTATGATTCACCCCTCCACTTT
TRBJ1-1 | NA | TRBV5-1 | NA | CASSLQVGGTNTEAFF | TGCGCCAGCAGCCTACAGGTAGGCGGGACGAACACTGAAGCTTTCTTT
TRBJ2-6 | NA | TRBV27 | NA | CASSPDRPSGANVLTF | TGTGCCAGCAGCCCAGACAGGCCTTCTGGGGCCAACGTCCTGACTTTC
TRBJ2-7 | TRBD1 | TRBV5-6 | NA | CASSFRDRARKTYEQYF | TGTGCCAGCAGCTTCCGGGACAGGGCAAGAAAAACCTACGAGCAGTACTTC
TRBJ1-4 | NA | TRBV30 | NA | CAWNQGTNEKLFF | TGTGCCTGGAACCAGGGAACTAATGAAAAACTGTTTTTT
TRBJ1-5 | NA | TRBV6-4 | NA | CASSENQPQHF | TGTGCCAGCAGTGAAAATCAGCCCCAGCATTTT
TRBJ2-3 | TRBD2 | TRBV5-1 | NA | CASSPSGELDTQYF | TGCGCCAGCTCTCCTAGCGGGGAGCTAGATACGCAGTATTTT
TRBJ1-1 | NA | TRBV28 | few | CASSSRRTEAFF | TGTGCCAGCAGTTCAAGACGGACTGAAGCTTTCTTT
TRBJ2-7 | TRBD1 | TRBV23-1 | NA | CASLEGAGGDEQYF | TGCGCCAGCCTCGAGGGGGCAGGGGGCGACGAGCAGTACTTC
TRBJ2-1 | NA | TRBV7-9 | NA | CASSLRASFNEQFF | TGTGCCAGCAGCTTAAGAGCTTCCTTCAATGAGCAGTTCTTC
TRBJ2-7 | NA | TRBV28 | once | CASSLRGDYLYEQYF | TGTGCCAGCAGCCTAAGGGGGGACTACCTCTACGAGCAGTACTTC
TRBJ2-7 | NA | TRBV19 | NA | CASRDRGYEQYF | TGTGCCAGTCGGGACCGTGGCTACGAGCAGTACTTC
TRBJ2-1 | TRBD1 | TRBV7-2 | NA | CASSLDRGDEQFF | TGTGCCAGCAGCCTGGACAGGGGCGATGAGCAGTTCTTC
TRBJ2-3 | NA | TRBV5-1 | NA | CASSTFLIGREGDTQYF | TGCGCCAGCAGCACCTTTCTAATTGGAAGGGAAGGAGATACGCAGTATTTT
TRBJ1-5 | NA | TRBV7-8 | NA | CASSPGGAKGNQPQHF | TGTGCCAGCAGCCCCGGAGGGGCGAAAGGCAATCAGCCCCAGCATTTT
TRBJ2-1 | NA | TRBV5-1 | NA | CASSSTRHKQFF | TGCGCCAGCAGCTCGACCAGACATAAGCAGTTCTTC
TRBJ2-1 | TRBD2 | TRBV11-1 | NA | CASSLALSGSSYNEQFF | TGTGCCAGCAGCTTAGCGCTCAGCGGGAGCAGCTACAATGAGCAGTTCTTC
TRBJ1-4 | TRBD1 | TRBV5-1 | few | CASSMTLQGGNEKLFF | TGCGCCAGCAGCATGACGTTACAGGGGGGGAACGAAAAACTGTTTTTT
TRBJ1-4 | TRBD1 | TRBV5-1 | NA | CASSVGDSPFFEKLFF | TGCGCCAGCAGCGTAGGGGACAGCCCATTTTTTGAAAAACTGTTTTTT
TRBJ1-6 | NA | TRBV5-1 | few | CASRGLQPDSPLHF | TGCGCCAGCAGAGGTCTTCAACCGGATTCACCCCTCCACTTT